This T cell receptor (beta chain) was documented in a study of shared clonotypes between healthy human individuals. Study results and limitations: Apart from blood, nothing was sampled; tissue repertoires likely differ. Several donors held about 5% of naive CD4 clonotypes in common. Against clonotypes common to all four donors, non-shared ones had lower generation probabilities.

The repertoire was sequenced with immunoSEQ multiplex PCR; TCRdb's copy has only in-frame clones and lacks some. The sample consists of some 580,000 clones, less than 98% of them appearing once. Germline assignment: CDR1 SGHAT and CDR2 FQNNGV. The length of the CDR3 is 15 residues. V was trimmed by 5 bases and J by 6 bases, leaving 19 bases between them. In the case of this clone: Its antigen remains unknown.

Splitting the CD4+ cells yielded a CD45RA+ naive subset and a CD45RA-negative memory subset. This sequence originates from a woman aged 25 to 45 in good health. What was sequenced was naive CD4+ T cells sorted from blood. Described subset: CD45RA+ positively selected. This sequence joins TRBV11-2 and TRBJ1-1; TRBD1 is a possible D gene (6 bases). CDR3 sequence (DNA): TGTGCCAGCAGCGCCATCGTGGGGGCCCAGCCTGAAGCTTTCTTT. Encoded protein: CASSAIVGAQPEAFF.